The 25 T cell receptor beta chains listed next were all sequenced from one sample in a study of CD8 T cells in Susac syndrome. A quantity of roughly 0.5 to 1 ug RNA underwent reverse transcription using random hexamers. TCRdb used MiXCR to reprocess the immunoSEQ multiplex PCR reads, holding one entry per CDR3 protein. Here the sample spans about 150,000 distinct CDR3 sequences, just under 95% being singletons. Material: CD8+ T cells from PBMCs. These receptors were collected from a human donor with Susac syndrome.

The chain employs TRBV27 and TRBJ2-2; 10 nucleotides agree with TRBD1. Trimming at V came to 5 bases and at J to 0 bases, leaving 9 bases not matched to a gene. The CDR3 covers 18 residues. CDR1 is MNHEY and CDR2 is SMNVEV in the germline V gene (reference sequence). The DNA of the CDR3 is TGTGCCAGCAGTACTGAGGACAGGGGGAACGCGAACACCGGGGAGCTGTTTTTT. It specifies CASSTEDRGNANTGELFF.

V and J are TRBV5-1 and TRBJ2-2, with a possible D match to TRBD1 (5 bases). Germline CDR1 SGHRS, CDR2 YFSETQ. The CDR3 contains 14 residues. V lost 6 bases and J lost 0, with 9 bases in between. This chain's CDR3 is CASIETANTGELFF. CDR3 coding DNA: TGCGCCAGCATTGAGACAGCGAACACCGGGGAGCTGTTTTTT.

The chain couples TRBV6-2 or TRBV6-3 to TRBJ1-5, with TRBD1 as a possible D gene (5 bases). Germline-derived CDR1 and CDR2 are MNHEY and SVGEGT. Trimming pared 6 bases from V and 6 bases from J, leaving 12 bases between. The CDR3 extends over 13 amino acids. The CDR3 DNA reads TGTGCCAGCAGATCCCAGGGAGTTCAGCCCCAGCATTTT. It specifies CASRSQGVQPQHF.

V usage is TRBV6-4 and J usage is TRBJ2-6; no reliable D call. V gave up 1 base and J gave up 0 bases, with 4 bases separating them. This CDR3 has 15 residues. CDR1 and CDR2 from the germline V gene are MRHNA and SNTAGT. CDR3 sequence reads: CASSDFSSGANVLTF. The CDR3 nucleotides are TGTGCCAGCAGTGACTTCTCCTCTGGGGCCAACGTCCTGACTTTC.

This chain connects TRBV27 to TRBJ1-1; weak D call: TRBD1 (5 bases). Germline loops: CDR1 MNHEY, CDR2 SMNVEV (reference sequence). Trimming removed 6 bases from V and 2 bases from J, with 10 bases in between. This CDR3 spans 13 amino acids. The CDR3 loop reads CASRGQTNTEAFF. The DNA for the CDR3 is TGTGCCAGCAGGGGGCAGACCAACACTGAAGCTTTCTTT.

V usage is TRBV9 and J usage is TRBJ1-2; 9 bases agree with TRBD1. CDR3 length: 14 residues. The ends lost 0 bases at V and 7 bases at J; junction bases unmatched: 4. In germline, CDR1 is SGDLS, CDR2 YYNGEE. The CDR3 DNA is TGTGCCAGCAGCGTAGCAACAGGGGGCTTTGGCTACACCTTC. Encoded protein: CASSVATGGFGYTF.

Written as DNA, the CDR3 is TGTGCCTGGAGTGAGGGGACACATAGCAATCAGCCCCAGCATTTT. Its protein is CAWSEGTHSNQPQHF. This chain connects TRBV30 to TRBJ1-5; possibly TRBD1 for D (6 bases). From germline, CDR1 is GTSNPN and CDR2 SVGIG (reference sequence). This CDR3 is 15 amino acids long. V shed 1 base and J shed 0 bases, with 10 bases lying between them.

The CDR3 is CASSHLGGSEQFF. The CDR3 coding sequence is TGTGCCAGCAGCCATCTTGGCGGGAGTGAGCAGTTCTTC. The genes are TRBV4-2 and TRBJ2-1, with TRBD2 matching 7 bases. Losses at the gene ends were 3 bases for V and 9 bases for J; bases not matched to a gene: 5. CDR3 size: 13 residues. Germline lookup yields CDR1 LGHNA and CDR2 YNFKEQ.

The chain employs TRBV28 and TRBJ1-1; TRBD1 aligns across 11 bases. CDR3 length: 16 residues. The V segment lost 3 bases and the J segment 1 base; nucleotides outside the gene matches: 4. Germline V gene data show CDR1 as MDHEN and CDR2 as SYDVKM. The CDR3 protein is CASSFWDRGENTEAFF. The CDR3 DNA reads TGTGCCAGCAGTTTTTGGGACAGGGGGGAGAACACTGAAGCTTTCTTT.

This sequence joins TRBV9 and TRBJ1-2; tentative D call: TRBD1 (5 bases). In germline, CDR1 is SGDLS, CDR2 YYNGEE. The ends were cut back, 0 bases at V and 8 bases at J, with 17 bases in the middle. This CDR3 region has 15 residues. The CDR3 loop reads CASSVEGPVLGGYTF. The CDR3, as DNA: TGTGCCAGCAGCGTAGAGGGACCGGTTCTAGGAGGCTACACCTTC.

The gene calls are TRBV27 and TRBJ2-1; D is ambiguous. Deletions cut 5 bases from V and 0 bases from J, with 11 bases between. Germline lookup yields CDR1 MNHEY and CDR2 SMNVEV (reference sequence). The CDR3 is made up of 15 amino acids. This CDR3 is CASSLGPDSYNEQFF. The CDR3 DNA is TGTGCCAGCAGTCTTGGACCTGACTCCTACAATGAGCAGTTCTTC.

The chain recombines TRBV6-6 with TRBJ2-7, with 10 bases that match TRBD1. Germline V gives CDR1 MNHNY, CDR2 SVGAGI (reference sequence). V lost 6 bases and J lost 4; bases outside the gene matches: 6. The CDR3 covers 14 residues. CDR3 nucleotide sequence: TGTGCCAGCAGCCCCTCGGGACAGGGGTACGAGCAGTACTTC. Protein product: CASSPSGQGYEQYF.

This clonotype has a single count. This CDR3 is CASSERPVGDAEAFF. The CDR3 coding sequence is TGTGCCAGCAGTGAAAGGCCTGTCGGGGATGCTGAAGCTTTCTTT. The chain has TRBV25-1 and TRBJ1-1; D gene unclear. Trimming cost V 2 bases and J 6 bases, with 16 bases left between them. The CDR3 consists of 15 residues. Germline CDR1 MGHDK, CDR2 SYGVNS.

This chain joins TRBV16 and TRBJ2-7, with D possibly TRBD2 on 6 matching bases. The length of the CDR3 is 17 residues. Germline-derived CDR1 and CDR2 are KGHSY and FQNENV. With 4 bases removed from V and 0 bases from J, the gap between germline ends came to 19 bases. CDR3 sequence (DNA): TGTGCCAGCAGCCCCGCCGGGCGGGACTCCTACTCCTACGAGCAGTACTTC. Its translation is CASSPAGRDSYSYEQYF.

This clonotype was seen once. J is TRBJ2-7 and V is TRBV27; D call uncertain. V was cut by 2 bases and J by 5 bases, with 13 bases left in between. The CDR3 sequence is 14 residues long. CDR1 MNHEY and CDR2 SMNVEV come from the germline V gene (reference sequence). Here the CDR3 reads CASSLVGSFNEQYF. CDR3 bases: TGTGCCAGCAGTTTAGTAGGGTCTTTCAACGAGCAGTACTTC.

The chain is built from TRBV20-1 and TRBJ2-7; 12 nucleotides match TRBD1. The CDR3 has 13 amino acids. With V trimmed by 1 base and J by 7 bases, 2 bases remained unmatched. Germline V gene lookup returns CDR1 DFQATT and CDR2 SNEGSKA (reference sequence). The CDR3 nucleotides read TGCAGTGCTAGAGGGGACAGGGGGCGAGAGCAGTACTTC. Translated, it gives CSARGDRGREQYF.

This chain joins TRBV5-1 and TRBJ2-7; D not certain. CDR3 length: 12 residues. V lost 5 bases and J lost 4, with 10 bases in between. Germline loops: CDR1 SGHRS, CDR2 YFSETQ. For the CDR3, the DNA is TGCGCCAGCAGTCGTACAGAATACGAGCAGTACTTC. It encodes CASSRTEYEQYF.

Here the CDR3 DNA reads TGCAGTGCTAGTACCACCGGGACCCCAAGTCCAGATACGCAGTATTTT. It codes for CSASTTGTPSPDTQYF. The chain uses TRBV20-1 and TRBJ2-3; perhaps D is TRBD1 or TRBD2 (5 bases each). Per the germline V gene, CDR1 is DFQATT and CDR2 is SNEGSKA (reference sequence). The CDR3 is 16 residues long. Deletions cut 3 bases from V and 4 bases from J, with 20 bases between.

V usage is TRBV20-1 and J usage is TRBJ2-7, with 10 bases lining up with TRBD2. Germline V lookup: CDR1 DFQATT, CDR2 SNEGSKA (reference sequence). CDR3 length: 15 residues. Trimming took 1 base from V and 2 from J; bases not matched to a gene: 5. This CDR3 is CSARGKREGPYEQYF. In nucleotides, the CDR3 is TGCAGTGCTAGAGGGAAGCGGGAGGGCCCCTACGAGCAGTACTTC.

CDR3 sequence (DNA): TGTGCCAGCTCACCATTGGCCCCCGGGGAGCTGTTTTTT. This sequence encodes CASSPLAPGELFF. V is TRBV18 and J is TRBJ2-2; D is uncertain. CDR1 KGHSH and CDR2 LQKENI come from the germline V gene. Trimming left V 2 bases short and J 6 bases short, with 7 bases between. The CDR3 runs 13 residues. Full variable domain (outside the CDR3, taken from reference TRBV18 and TRBJ2-2): NAGVMQNPRHLVRRRGQEARLRCSPMKGHSHVYWYRQLPEEGLKFMVYLQKENIIDESGMPKERFSAEFPKEGPSILRIQQVVRGDSAAYFCASSPLAPGELFFGEGSRLTVL.

The chain recombines TRBV12-5 with TRBJ1-1; D ambiguous. The CDR3 is 13 residues long. V lost 1 base to trimming and J lost 4 bases, with 7 bases between them. Per germline, CDR1 LGHNT and CDR2 FRNRAP. The CDR3, as DNA: TGTGCTAGTGGTTTGGGACACCTCACTGAAGCTTTCTTT. It yields the protein CASGLGHLTEAFF.

This chain uses TRBV9 with TRBJ2-2; 10 bases are shared with TRBD1. The CDR3 contains 16 residues. Trimming at V came to 4 bases and at J to 1 base, leaving 4 bases not matched to a gene. CDR1 is SGDLS and CDR2 is YYNGEE in the germline V gene. CDR3 in amino acids: CASSHRTGGNTGELFF. Written as DNA, the CDR3 is TGTGCCAGCAGCCATCGGACAGGGGGGAACACCGGGGAGCTGTTTTTT.

The V and J genes are TRBV29-1 and TRBJ1-2; 7 nucleotides agree with TRBD1. Germline assignment: CDR1 SQVTM and CDR2 ANQGSEA. This CDR3 has 14 amino acids. Trimming cost V 7 bases and J 8 bases; bases outside gene matches: 16. The CDR3 spells CSALGTDMSQGYTF. The CDR3 nucleotides read TGCAGCGCCTTAGGGACAGACATGTCCCAGGGCTACACCTTC.

V and J are TRBV27 and TRBJ1-1; tentatively, D is TRBD1 (6 bases). Germline V CDR1 and CDR2: MNHEY, SMNVEV (reference sequence). This CDR3 has 16 residues. Trimming left V 0 bases short and J 5 bases short, with 16 bases between. CDR3 sequence reads: CASSLSMPGAGTEAFF. The CDR3 coding sequence is TGTGCCAGCAGTTTATCGATGCCGGGGGCAGGAACTGAAGCTTTCTTT.

The chain is built from TRBV7-9 and TRBJ2-7; 8 bases are shared with TRBD1. CDR3 size: 16 residues. The V and J ends lost 8 bases and 2 bases, in that order; junction bases with no gene match: 14. Looked up from germline, CDR1 is SEHNR and CDR2 is FQNEAQ (reference sequence). Here the CDR3 reads CASEEITPGQAYEQYF. CDR3 nucleotides: TGTGCCAGCGAGGAAATAACCCCGGGACAGGCCTACGAGCAGTACTTC.